The 6 T cell receptor beta chains reported below all come from one sample, sequenced in a study of cytomegalovirus exposure and HLA in healthy donors. The protocol was immunoSEQ multiplex PCR, while the TCRdb copy is restricted to in-frame clones and leaves out a portion. The sample carries 150,000 to 200,000 clones, approximately 86% recorded once. The sequenced sample was PBMCs. The receptor set was obtained from a man between 18 and 35 years old in good health and CMV-seropositive.

This clone was recorded a few times. The chain links TRBV7-8 to TRBJ1-2, with TRBD1 identical over 10 bases. The V gene end was trimmed by 3 bases and the J gene end by 10 bases; junction bases not matched to a gene: 5. The CDR3 has 13 amino acids. CDR1 SGHVS and CDR2 FQNEAQ come from the germline V gene. CDR3 in DNA: TGTGCCAGCAGCTTTGGGGACAGGGGTGCCTACACCTTC. Amino acids: CASSFGDRGAYTF.

The gene calls are TRBV9 and TRBJ2-1; the D is unclear. The CDR3 is 13 amino acids. CDR1 is SGDLS and CDR2 is YYNGEE in the germline V gene. The V gene lost 2 bases and the J gene lost 7 bases, with 10 bases spanning the gap. CDR3 nucleotide sequence: TGTGCCAGCAGCGTCAACCCAGTGAATGAGCAGTTCTTC. Its translation is CASSVNPVNEQFF.

This chain joins TRBV6-5 and TRBJ2-2; the match to TRBD2 covers 7 bases. Looked up from germline, CDR1 is MNHEY and CDR2 is SVGAGI. The ends lost 1 base at V and 1 base at J; junction bases unmatched: 0. This CDR3 contains 15 residues. The CDR3 here is CASSYLAGNTGELFF. The CDR3 bases are TGTGCCAGCAGTTACTTAGCGGGGAACACCGGGGAGCTGTTTTTT.

The V and J genes are TRBV7-8 and TRBJ1-5; 7 bases map to TRBD1. The CDR3 runs 16 residues. Germline values: CDR1 SGHVS, CDR2 FQNEAQ. Losses at the gene ends were 5 bases for V and 6 bases for J; bases not matched to a gene: 13. Written as DNA, the CDR3 is TGTGCCAGCAGCCCCCAGGGGGGCGGCTACGTTCAGCCCCAGCATTTT. The encoded protein is CASSPQGGGYVQPQHF.

The chain uses TRBV9 and TRBJ2-5; 10 bases are a match to TRBD2. Looked up from germline, CDR1 is SGDLS and CDR2 is YYNGEE. The CDR3 is 14 residues long. With V trimmed by 8 bases and J by 7 bases, 11 bases remained unmatched. The CDR3 sequence is CARRRAGGRGTQYF. CDR3 DNA: TGTGCCAGGAGACGAGCGGGAGGGCGCGGGACCCAGTACTTC.

The chain employs TRBV9 and TRBJ2-1, with 11 bases lining up with TRBD2. The CDR3 extends over 15 amino acids. Trimming cost V 4 bases and J 9 bases; bases outside gene matches: 9. CDR1 and CDR2 (germline): SGDLS, YYNGEE. The CDR3 DNA is TGTGCCAGCAGCCTAGATAGCGGGGGGGGGTTTGAGCAGTTCTTC. Its translation: CASSLDSGGGFEQFF.